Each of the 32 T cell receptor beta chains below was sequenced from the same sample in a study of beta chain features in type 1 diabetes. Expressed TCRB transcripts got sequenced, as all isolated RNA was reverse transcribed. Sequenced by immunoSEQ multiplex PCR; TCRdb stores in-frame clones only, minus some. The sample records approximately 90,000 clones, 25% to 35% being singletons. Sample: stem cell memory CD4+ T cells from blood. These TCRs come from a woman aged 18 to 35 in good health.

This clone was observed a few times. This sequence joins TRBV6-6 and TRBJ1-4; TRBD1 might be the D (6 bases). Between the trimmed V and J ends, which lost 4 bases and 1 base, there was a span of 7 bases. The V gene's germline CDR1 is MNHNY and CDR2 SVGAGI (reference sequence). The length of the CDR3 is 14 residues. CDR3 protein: CASSSTGTNEKLFF. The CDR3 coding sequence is TGTGCCAGCAGTTCGACAGGAACTAATGAAAAACTGTTTTTT.

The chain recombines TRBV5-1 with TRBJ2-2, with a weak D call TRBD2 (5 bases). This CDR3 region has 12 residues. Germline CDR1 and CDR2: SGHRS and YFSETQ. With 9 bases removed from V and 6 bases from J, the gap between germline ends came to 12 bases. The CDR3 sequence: CATQQRAGELFF. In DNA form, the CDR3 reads TGCGCCACCCAGCAGAGGGCCGGGGAGCTGTTTTTT.

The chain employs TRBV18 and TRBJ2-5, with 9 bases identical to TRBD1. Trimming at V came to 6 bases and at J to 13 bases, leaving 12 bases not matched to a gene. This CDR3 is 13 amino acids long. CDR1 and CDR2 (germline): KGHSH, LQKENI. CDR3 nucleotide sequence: TGTGCCAGCTCGCCAAACCCGGGACAGGGTCGGTACTTC. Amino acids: CASSPNPGQGRYF.

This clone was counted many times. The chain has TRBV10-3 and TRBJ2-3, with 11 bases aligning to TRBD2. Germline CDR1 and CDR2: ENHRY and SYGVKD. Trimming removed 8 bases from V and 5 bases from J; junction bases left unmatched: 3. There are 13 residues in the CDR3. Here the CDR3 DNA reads TGTGCCATCGGGCTAGCGGGAGGAGATACGCAGTATTTT. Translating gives CAIGLAGGDTQYF.

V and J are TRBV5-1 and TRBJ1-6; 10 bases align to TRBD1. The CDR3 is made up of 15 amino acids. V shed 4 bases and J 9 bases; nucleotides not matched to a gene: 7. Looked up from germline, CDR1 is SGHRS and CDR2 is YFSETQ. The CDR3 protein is CASSRDRGFSSPLHF. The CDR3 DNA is TGCGCCAGCAGCCGGGACAGGGGATTTAGTTCACCCCTCCACTTT.

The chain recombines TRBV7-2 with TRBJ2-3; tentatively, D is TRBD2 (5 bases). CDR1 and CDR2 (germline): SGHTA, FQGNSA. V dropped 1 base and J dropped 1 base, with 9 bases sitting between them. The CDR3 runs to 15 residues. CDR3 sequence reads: CASSLGQRGTDTQYF. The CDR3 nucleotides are TGTGCCAGCAGCTTAGGGCAGAGGGGCACAGATACGCAGTATTTT.

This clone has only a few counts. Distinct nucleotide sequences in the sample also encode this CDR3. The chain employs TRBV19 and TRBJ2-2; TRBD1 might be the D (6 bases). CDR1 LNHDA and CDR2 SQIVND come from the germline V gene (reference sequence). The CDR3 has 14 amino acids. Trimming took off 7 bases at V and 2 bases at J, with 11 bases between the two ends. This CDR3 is CASTRTANTGELFF. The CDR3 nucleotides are TGTGCCAGTACGCGGACAGCAAACACCGGGGAGCTGTTTTTT.

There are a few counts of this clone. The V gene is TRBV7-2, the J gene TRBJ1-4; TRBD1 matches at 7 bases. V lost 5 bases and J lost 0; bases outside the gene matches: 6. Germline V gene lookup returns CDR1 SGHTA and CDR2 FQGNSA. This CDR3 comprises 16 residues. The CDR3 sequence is CASSGQETSTNEKLFF. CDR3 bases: TGTGCCAGCAGCGGACAGGAGACCTCAACTAATGAAAAACTGTTTTTT.

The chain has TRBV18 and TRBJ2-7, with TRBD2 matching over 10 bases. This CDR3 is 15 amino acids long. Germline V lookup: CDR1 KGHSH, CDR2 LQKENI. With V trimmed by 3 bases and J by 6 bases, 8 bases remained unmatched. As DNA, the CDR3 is TGTGCCAGCTCACCTCAGCGGGAGGGCCATGCCGAGCAGTACTTC. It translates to CASSPQREGHAEQYF.

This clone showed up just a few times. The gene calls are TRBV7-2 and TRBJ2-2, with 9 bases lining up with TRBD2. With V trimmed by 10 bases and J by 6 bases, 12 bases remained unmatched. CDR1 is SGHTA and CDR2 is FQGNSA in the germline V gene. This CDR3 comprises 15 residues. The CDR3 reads CATIGRGLASGELFF. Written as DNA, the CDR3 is TGTGCCACCATCGGCAGGGGACTAGCTTCCGGGGAGCTGTTTTTT.

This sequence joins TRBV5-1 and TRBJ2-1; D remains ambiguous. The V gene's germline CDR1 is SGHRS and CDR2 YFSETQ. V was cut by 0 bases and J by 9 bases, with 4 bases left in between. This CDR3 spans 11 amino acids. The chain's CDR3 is CASSLAFEQFF. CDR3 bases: TGCGCCAGCAGCTTGGCCTTTGAGCAGTTCTTC.

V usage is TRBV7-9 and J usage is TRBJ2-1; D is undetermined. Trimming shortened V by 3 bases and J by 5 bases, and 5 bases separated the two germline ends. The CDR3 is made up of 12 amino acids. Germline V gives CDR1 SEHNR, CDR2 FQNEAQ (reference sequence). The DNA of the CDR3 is TGTGCCAGCAGCTTCCTCCACAATGAGCAGTTCTTC. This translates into CASSFLHNEQFF.

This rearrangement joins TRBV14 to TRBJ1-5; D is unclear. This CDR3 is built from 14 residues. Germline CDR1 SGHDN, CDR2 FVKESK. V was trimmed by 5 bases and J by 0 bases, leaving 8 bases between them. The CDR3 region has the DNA TGTGCCAGCAGCTGGTCAGGTAGCAATCAGCCCCAGCATTTT. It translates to CASSWSGSNQPQHF.

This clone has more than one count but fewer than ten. The chain's CDR3 is CASSPGQGAWYGYTF. The CDR3 DNA follows: TGTGCCAGCAGCCCCGGACAGGGGGCTTGGTATGGCTACACCTTC. V is TRBV6-5 and J is TRBJ1-2; 11 bases agree with TRBD1. With V trimmed by 6 bases and J by 5 bases, 8 bases remained unmatched. CDR1 is MNHEY, CDR2 SVGAGI, per germline. This CDR3 has 15 residues.

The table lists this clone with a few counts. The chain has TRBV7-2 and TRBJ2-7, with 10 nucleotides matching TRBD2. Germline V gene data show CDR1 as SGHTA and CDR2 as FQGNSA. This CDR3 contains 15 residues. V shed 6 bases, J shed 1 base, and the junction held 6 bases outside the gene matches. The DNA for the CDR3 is TGTGCCAGCAGGTCTCGGGGACTAGCGTCCTACGAGCAGTACTTC. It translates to CASRSRGLASYEQYF.

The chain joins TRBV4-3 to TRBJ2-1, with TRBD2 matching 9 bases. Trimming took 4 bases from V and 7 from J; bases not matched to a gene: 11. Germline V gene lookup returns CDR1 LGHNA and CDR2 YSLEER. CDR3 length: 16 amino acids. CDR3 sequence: CASSPRGASGVNEQFF. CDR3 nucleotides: TGCGCCAGCAGCCCCCGGGGGGCTAGCGGGGTAAATGAGCAGTTCTTC.

CDR3 region: CASRQEGQGSNQPQHF. The CDR3 coding sequence is TGCGCCAGCAGGCAGGAGGGGCAGGGCTCCAATCAGCCCCAGCATTTT. This chain links TRBV4-1 with TRBJ1-5; D perhaps matches TRBD1 (5 bases). The V gene lost 6 bases and the J gene lost 3 bases, with 18 bases spanning the gap. Germline V gives CDR1 MGHRA, CDR2 YSYEKL. The length of the CDR3 is 16 residues.

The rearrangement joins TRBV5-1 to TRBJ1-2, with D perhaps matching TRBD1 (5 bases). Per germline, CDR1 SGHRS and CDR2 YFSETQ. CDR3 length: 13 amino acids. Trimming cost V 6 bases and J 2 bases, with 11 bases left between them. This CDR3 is CASTREDNYGYTF. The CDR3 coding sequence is TGCGCCAGCACCAGGGAGGACAACTATGGCTACACCTTC.

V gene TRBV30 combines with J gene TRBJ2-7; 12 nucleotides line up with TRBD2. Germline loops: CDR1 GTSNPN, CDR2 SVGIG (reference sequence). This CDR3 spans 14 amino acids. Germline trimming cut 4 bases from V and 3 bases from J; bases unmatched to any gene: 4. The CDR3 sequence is CAWKLAGGLYEQYF. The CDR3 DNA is TGTGCCTGGAAGCTAGCGGGAGGGCTCTACGAGCAGTACTTC.

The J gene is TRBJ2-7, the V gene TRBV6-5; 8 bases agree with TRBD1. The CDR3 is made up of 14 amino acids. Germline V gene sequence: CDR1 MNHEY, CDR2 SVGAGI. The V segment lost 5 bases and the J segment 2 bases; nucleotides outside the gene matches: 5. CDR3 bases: TGTGCCAGCAGTACCGGACAGGGAGCCTACGAGCAGTACTTC. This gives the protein CASSTGQGAYEQYF.

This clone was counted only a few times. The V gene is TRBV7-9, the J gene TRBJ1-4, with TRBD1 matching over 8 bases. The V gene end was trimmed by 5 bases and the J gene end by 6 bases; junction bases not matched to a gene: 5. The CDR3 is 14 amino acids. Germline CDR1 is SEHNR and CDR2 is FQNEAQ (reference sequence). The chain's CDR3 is CASSTTTGDEKLFF. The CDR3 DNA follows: TGTGCCAGCAGCACAACGACAGGGGATGAAAAACTGTTTTTT.

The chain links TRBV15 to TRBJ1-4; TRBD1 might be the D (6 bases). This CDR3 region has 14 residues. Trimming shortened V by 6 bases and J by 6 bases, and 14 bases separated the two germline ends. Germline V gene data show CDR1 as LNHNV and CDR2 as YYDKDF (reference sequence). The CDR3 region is CATSTGFRDEKLFF. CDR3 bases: TGTGCCACCAGTACAGGGTTTCGGGATGAAAAACTGTTTTTT.

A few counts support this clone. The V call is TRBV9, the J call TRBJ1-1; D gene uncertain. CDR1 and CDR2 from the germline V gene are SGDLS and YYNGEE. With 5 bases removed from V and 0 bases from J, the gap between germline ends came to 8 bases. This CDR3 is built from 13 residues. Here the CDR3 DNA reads TGTGCCAGCAGTGCCGACATGAACACTGAAGCTTTCTTT. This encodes CASSADMNTEAFF.

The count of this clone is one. Here the CDR3 reads CACLAGGRYEQYF. CDR3 nucleotides: TGTGCCTGCCTAGCGGGAGGACGCTACGAGCAGTACTTC. The chain has TRBV30 and TRBJ2-7; 11 bases agree with TRBD2. Germline CDR1 is GTSNPN and CDR2 is SVGIG (reference sequence). J was trimmed by 3 bases and V by 6 bases; bases with no gene match: 4. The CDR3 sequence is 13 residues long.

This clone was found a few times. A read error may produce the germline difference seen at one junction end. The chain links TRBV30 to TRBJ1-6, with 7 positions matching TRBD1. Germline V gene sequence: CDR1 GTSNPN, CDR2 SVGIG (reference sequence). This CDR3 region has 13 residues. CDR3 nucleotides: TGTGCCTGTGCGGGACAGTATAGTTCACCCCTCCACTTT. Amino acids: CACAGQYSSPLHF.

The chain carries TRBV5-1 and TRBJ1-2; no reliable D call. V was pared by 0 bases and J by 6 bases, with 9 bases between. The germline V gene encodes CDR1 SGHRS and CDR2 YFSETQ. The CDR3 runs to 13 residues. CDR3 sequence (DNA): TGCGCCAGCAGCTTGGGCGGCGGGGATGGCTACACCTTC. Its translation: CASSLGGGDGYTF.

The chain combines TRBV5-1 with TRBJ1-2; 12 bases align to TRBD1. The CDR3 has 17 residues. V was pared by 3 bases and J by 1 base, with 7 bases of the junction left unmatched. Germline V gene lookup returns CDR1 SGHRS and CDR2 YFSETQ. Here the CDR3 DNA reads TGCGCCAGCAGCTGGCGGGGACAGGGGGCGCTTAACTATGGCTACACCTTC. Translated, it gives CASSWRGQGALNYGYTF. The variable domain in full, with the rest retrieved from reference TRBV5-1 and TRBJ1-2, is KAGVTQTPRYLIKTRGQQVTLSCSPISGHRSVSWYQQTPGQGLQFLFEYFSETQRNKGNFPGRFSGRQFSNSRSEMNVSTLELGDSALYLCASSWRGQGALNYGYTFGSGTRLTVV.

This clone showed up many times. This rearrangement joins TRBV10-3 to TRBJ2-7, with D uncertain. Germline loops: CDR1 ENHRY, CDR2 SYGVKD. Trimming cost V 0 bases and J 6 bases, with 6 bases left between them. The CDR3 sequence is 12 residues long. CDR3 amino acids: CAISESAGEQYF. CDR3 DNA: TGTGCCATCAGTGAGTCGGCAGGCGAGCAGTACTTC.

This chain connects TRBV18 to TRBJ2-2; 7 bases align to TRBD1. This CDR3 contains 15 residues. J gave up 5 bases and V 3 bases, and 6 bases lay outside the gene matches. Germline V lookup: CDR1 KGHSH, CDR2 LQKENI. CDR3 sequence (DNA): TGTGCCAGCTCACCGAGACAGGGAGCAACCGGGGAGCTGTTTTTT. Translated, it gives CASSPRQGATGELFF.

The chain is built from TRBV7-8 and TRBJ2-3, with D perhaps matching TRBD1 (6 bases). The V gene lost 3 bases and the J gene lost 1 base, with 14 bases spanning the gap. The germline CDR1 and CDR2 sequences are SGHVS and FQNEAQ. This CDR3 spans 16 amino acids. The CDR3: CASSFVTGTRTDTQYF. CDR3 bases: TGTGCCAGCAGCTTCGTGACGGGGACACGCACAGATACGCAGTATTTT.

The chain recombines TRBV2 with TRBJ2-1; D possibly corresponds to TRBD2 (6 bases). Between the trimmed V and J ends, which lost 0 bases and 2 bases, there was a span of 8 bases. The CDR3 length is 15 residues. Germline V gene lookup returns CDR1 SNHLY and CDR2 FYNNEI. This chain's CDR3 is CASSEATGAYNEQFF. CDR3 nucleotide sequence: TGTGCCAGCAGTGAAGCGACGGGAGCCTACAATGAGCAGTTCTTC.

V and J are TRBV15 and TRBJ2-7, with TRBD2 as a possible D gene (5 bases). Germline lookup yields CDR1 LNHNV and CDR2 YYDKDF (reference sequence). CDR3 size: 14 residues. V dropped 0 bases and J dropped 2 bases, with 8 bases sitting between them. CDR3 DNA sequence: TGTGCCACCAGCAGAGATCCAGCGGCCTACGAGCAGTACTTC. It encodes CATSRDPAAYEQYF.